This T cell receptor (beta chain) was observed in a study of OX40 agonist ivuxolimab in advanced cancers. Study at large: Dose-escalation patients had hepatocellular carcinoma, melanoma, renal cell or head and neck cancer. Findings of the study overall: At 0.1 to 3.0 mg/kg, CD4+ and CD8+ blood T cells expanded clonally by week 6.

Patients with a history of autoimmune disease or on systemic immunosuppression were excluded. This table comes from immunoSEQ multiplex PCR, and its TCRdb copy is limited to in-frame clones, with some not included. The sample lists 8,900 or so clones, roughly 74% occurring once. Note on this clone: What it recognizes is unknown.

Germline CDR1 reads SGDLS; CDR2 reads YYNGEE. Between the trimmed V and J ends, which lost 4 bases and 7 bases, there was a span of 8 bases. This CDR3 is built from 12 residues. This rearrangement joins TRBV9 to TRBJ2-2; D gene uncertain. The sequence derives from an adult with an advanced solid tumor such as melanoma, head and neck, liver or kidney cancer. The source material was CD4+ or CD8+ T cells sorted from blood, sampled in a trial of the OX40 agonist ivuxolimab. The CDR3 sequence is CASSPRIGELFF. The CDR3 bases are TGTGCCAGCAGCCCCAGAATCGGGGAGCTGTTTTTT. Drawing the rest from reference TRBV9 and TRBJ2-2, the complete variable domain is DSGVTQTPKHLITATGQRVTLRCSPRSGDLSVYWYQQSLDQGLQFLIQYYNGEERAKGNILERFSAQQFPDLHSELNLSSLELGDSALYFCASSPRIGELFFGEGSRLTVL.